This T cell receptor (beta chain) came from a study of early T cells in non-severe SARS-CoV-2 infection. About the research overall: Chains were not paired, and sequencing was done on bulk RNA from unsorted whole blood. General observations from the study: Database matching using VDJdb favored anti-spike CD8 responses, with private and CD4 specificities left missing.

Unique molecular identifier tags were affixed to discrete cDNA molecules. MiXCR, run by TCRdb on the 5' RACE reads, gives a single entry per CDR3 protein. Of some 81,000 distinct CDR3 sequences in the sample, about a sixth are singletons; the top ten hold about 2.6%. The CDR3 sequence is 13 residues long. Trimming took 4 bases from V and 6 from J; bases not matched to a gene: 3. Germline V gene sequence: CDR1 SGDLS, CDR2 YYNGEE. Turning to this clonotype: Its matching antigen is unknown.

The receptor's source is an adult who was a healthcare worker with PCR-confirmed SARS-CoV-2 infection or an uninfected control (not recorded which). Sequenced sample: whole blood. This chain connects TRBV9 to TRBJ1-2, with 10 bases that match TRBD1. Written as DNA, the CDR3 is TGTGCCAGCAGCACGACAGGGGGCAATGGCTACACCTTC. Translating gives CASSTTGGNGYTF.